One and the same sample provided the 15 T cell receptor beta chains below, sequenced in a study of blood T cells in healthy people across ages. It was with a sample-barcoded 5' primer and a J-beta primer mix that a second PCR of roughly 7 to 12 cycles was run. In TCRdb, the 5' RACE reads were re-called with MiXCR into one record per CDR3 protein. The table has about 640,000 distinct CDR3 sequences, over 40% seen once. The sample consisted of blood. All receptors come from an elderly man in good health.

This chain connects TRBV20-1 to TRBJ2-5; 10 nucleotides agree with TRBD2. V lost 2 bases to trimming and J lost 2 bases; unmatched junction nucleotides: 2. The CDR3 is made up of 14 amino acids. Germline V gene lookup returns CDR1 DFQATT and CDR2 SNEGSKA (reference sequence). The CDR3 nucleotides are TGCAGTGCTAGAAGAGCGGGGGGGCAAGAGACCCAGTACTTC. Translation gives CSARRAGGQETQYF.

In its sample, this clonotype was seen once. The chain links TRBV20-1 to TRBJ1-2; no firm D call. CDR1 and CDR2 from the germline V gene are DFQATT and SNEGSKA (reference sequence). The CDR3 loop spans 12 amino acids. Trimming shortened V by 2 bases and J by 6 bases, and 10 bases separated the two germline ends. The CDR3 DNA follows: TGCAGTGCTAGACAGGCGATCAATGGCTACACCTTC. Amino acids: CSARQAINGYTF.

The rearrangement joins TRBV6-2 or TRBV6-3 to TRBJ2-3; tentatively, D is TRBD2 (5 bases). The CDR3 contains 12 residues. Per the germline V gene, CDR1 is MNHEY and CDR2 is SVGEGT. The germline V and J ends were trimmed by 6 bases and 8 bases, with 12 bases remaining between them. CDR3 sequence (DNA): TGTGCCAGCAGGTTTGGAGGTGGTACGCAGTATTTT. Amino acids: CASRFGGGTQYF.

Many counts were recorded for this clonotype. This CDR3 is CASSPVPGSGANVLTF. CDR3 coding DNA: TGTGCCAGCAGCCCCGTTCCCGGTTCTGGGGCCAACGTCCTGACTTTC. The gene calls are TRBV7-2 and TRBJ2-6, with D unclear. Germline V gene sequence: CDR1 SGHTA, CDR2 FQGNSA. The ends were cut back, 5 bases at V and 1 base at J, with 12 bases in the middle. This CDR3 region has 16 residues.

This CDR3 reads CSPEGTGANEKLFF. In DNA, the CDR3 is TGCAGCCCCGAGGGGACAGGGGCAAATGAAAAACTGTTTTTT. This chain connects TRBV29-1 to TRBJ1-4; 10 bases fit TRBD1. Germline-derived CDR1 and CDR2 are SQVTM and ANQGSEA. The CDR3 has 14 amino acids. The V segment lost 8 bases and the J segment 5 bases; nucleotides outside the gene matches: 8.

This clonotype showed up just a few times. V usage is TRBV24-1 and J usage is TRBJ2-5, with TRBD1 matching 8 bases. The V gene's germline CDR1 is KGHDR and CDR2 SFDVKD. The CDR3 is made up of 14 amino acids. V lost 7 bases to trimming and J lost 11 bases; unmatched junction nucleotides: 14. CDR3 coding DNA: TGTGCCACCAGCGCGACAGGGGTTGTGAATGAGCAGTACTTC. Its protein product is CATSATGVVNEQYF.

This rearrangement joins TRBV6-2 or TRBV6-3 to TRBJ2-7; 9 bases are a match to TRBD1. The J segment lost 2 bases and the V segment lost 6 bases, leaving 8 bases of the junction unmatched. Germline lookup yields CDR1 MNHEY and CDR2 SVGEGT. The CDR3 has 15 residues. The CDR3 spells CASSPGTGRTYEQYF. The DNA for the CDR3 is TGTGCCAGCAGCCCCGGGACAGGGAGGACCTACGAGCAGTACTTC.

This chain joins TRBV20-1 and TRBJ2-4; D possibly corresponds to TRBD2 (6 bases). This CDR3 contains 14 residues. Germline V CDR1 and CDR2: DFQATT, SNEGSKA (reference sequence). V was trimmed by 0 bases and J by 13 bases, leaving 19 bases between them. The CDR3: CSARDAGPPTEQYF. The CDR3 bases are TGCAGTGCTAGAGATGCGGGGCCCCCAACGGAGCAGTACTTC.

The rearrangement uses TRBV6-1 and TRBJ2-5, with 8 bases that match TRBD2. The CDR3 consists of 13 residues. Germline V gene lookup returns CDR1 MNHNS and CDR2 SASEGT. Trimming took 5 bases from V and 11 from J; bases not matched to a gene: 10. The CDR3 reads CASSNRGGHEQYF. The CDR3 DNA is TGTGCCAGCAGTAACCGCGGGGGGCATGAGCAGTACTTC.

This clonotype was detected a few times. This rearrangement joins TRBV15 to TRBJ2-3; 10 positions agree with TRBD1. V was pared by 3 bases and J by 1 base, with 7 bases of the junction left unmatched. The CDR3 consists of 17 residues. CDR1 is LNHNV and CDR2 is YYDKDF in the germline V gene (reference sequence). This CDR3 reads CATSRPRTGGGTDTQYF. The CDR3 DNA reads as TGTGCCACCAGCAGGCCTAGGACAGGGGGTGGCACAGATACGCAGTATTTT.

This sequence joins TRBV27 and TRBJ1-5, with TRBD1 identical over 8 bases. V was pared by 4 bases and J by 7 bases, with 9 bases of the junction left unmatched. Germline CDR1 and CDR2: MNHEY and SMNVEV (reference sequence). The CDR3 spans 15 residues. The CDR3 is CASSSWGTGRQPQHF. The CDR3 DNA sequence: TGTGCCAGCAGTTCCTGGGGGACAGGTAGACAGCCCCAGCATTTT.

The chain uses TRBV5-1 and TRBJ2-3, with D possibly being TRBD2 (5 bases). CDR1 is SGHRS and CDR2 is YFSETQ in the germline V gene. Deletions cut 1 base from V and 6 bases from J, with 18 bases between. The CDR3 length is 16 residues. CDR3: CASSLRIGLGIDTQYF. The DNA of the CDR3 is TGCGCCAGCAGCTTGAGGATTGGGCTCGGGATTGATACGCAGTATTTT. The whole variable domain, filled in from reference TRBV5-1 and TRBJ2-3, reads KAGVTQTPRYLIKTRGQQVTLSCSPISGHRSVSWYQQTPGQGLQFLFEYFSETQRNKGNFPGRFSGRQFSNSRSEMNVSTLELGDSALYLCASSLRIGLGIDTQYFGPGTRLTVL.

In its sample, this clonotype was seen many times. The chain couples TRBV7-2 to TRBJ2-3; D may be TRBD1 (5 bases). The V end was cut by 3 bases, the J end by 8 bases, with 15 bases between. CDR1 SGHTA and CDR2 FQGNSA come from the germline V gene. This CDR3 has 14 residues. CDR3 in amino acids: CASSFVQSQGTQYF. In DNA, the CDR3 is TGTGCCAGCAGCTTCGTACAGTCGCAGGGTACGCAGTATTTT. Drawing the rest from reference TRBV7-2 and TRBJ2-3, the complete variable domain is GAGVSQSPSNKVTEKGKDVELRCDPISGHTALYWYRQSLGQGLEFLIYFQGNSAPDKSGLPSDRFSAERTGGSVSTLTIQRTQQEDSAVYLCASSFVQSQGTQYFGPGTRLTVL.

The chain carries TRBV12-3 or TRBV12-4 and TRBJ1-4; 11 nucleotides match TRBD1. V trimming: 6 bases; J trimming: 7 bases; junction bases outside the gene matches: 19. The CDR3 runs to 19 residues. The CDR3 spells CASSRRLGQGVFQGEKLFF. The CDR3 nucleotides are TGTGCCAGCAGCAGACGGCTGGGACAGGGGGTTTTTCAGGGTGAAAAACTGTTTTTT.

The chain carries TRBV11-1 and TRBJ2-7; no reliable D call. The CDR3 extends over 17 amino acids. Trimming took 0 bases from V and 0 from J, leaving 15 bases between them. Germline CDR1 and CDR2: SGHAT and FQDESV (reference sequence). The CDR3 loop reads CASSLAFSTAISYEQYF. In DNA form, the CDR3 reads TGTGCCAGCAGCTTAGCGTTTAGCACAGCCATCTCCTACGAGCAGTACTTC.